These 14 T cell receptor beta chains were sequenced from one sample in a study of blood T cell repertoires in COVID-19 (TCRdb year 2020). Libraries came from the immunoSEQ multiplex PCR assay. Imported from immuneACCESS, the table was reduced by TCRdb to in-frame sequences with V and J called. These copies leave out some clones; in studies compared against another copy, an unresolved V gene accounts for under half, and the cause of the remainder is not known. The table for this sample lists about 78,000 clones; approximately 86% of them were counted only once. 4.5% to 5.5% of the sample goes to the ten largest clones. The sample taken for sequencing was peripheral blood. Receptors originate from a man aged 50 to 60 with active or convalescent COVID-19.

This clone occurred once. The chain has TRBV5-1 and TRBJ2-1, with D maybe TRBD1 (6 bases). V was trimmed by 1 base and J by 4 bases, leaving 15 bases between them. This CDR3 has 16 residues. Per germline, CDR1 SGHRS and CDR2 YFSETQ. The CDR3 nucleotides read TGCGCCAGCAGCTTGCGGAGCCTACAGGGTTACAATGAGCAGTTCTTC. Translating it yields CASSLRSLQGYNEQFF.

The chain has TRBV2 and TRBJ1-4; TRBD1 matches at 7 bases. V was pared by 4 bases and J by 7 bases, with 12 bases of the junction left unmatched. The CDR3 is 16 amino acids. The germline CDR1 and CDR2 sequences are SNHLY and FYNNEI. The CDR3 DNA follows: TGTGCCAGCAGTGCGACCCAAACAGGGGCGGGTGAAAAACTGTTTTTT. Translated: CASSATQTGAGEKLFF.

The genes are TRBV4-3 and TRBJ1-2, with 7 bases fitting TRBD1. The V gene end was trimmed by 0 bases and the J gene end by 3 bases; junction bases not matched to a gene: 4. The CDR3 has 15 residues. Germline V CDR1 and CDR2: LGHNA, YSLEER. CDR3 sequence reads: CASSQENRGHYGYTF. The CDR3 nucleotides read TGCGCCAGCAGCCAAGAAAACAGGGGCCACTATGGCTACACCTTC.

V gene TRBV2 combines with J gene TRBJ2-1; D is perhaps TRBD1 (5 bases). The germline V gene has CDR1 SNHLY and CDR2 FYNNEI. V was trimmed by 7 bases and J by 3 bases, leaving 16 bases between them. The CDR3 loop spans 15 amino acids. The CDR3 nucleotides read TGTGCCAGCATGGCGTGGGGCAGCTTCTACAATGAGCAGTTCTTC. This codes for CASMAWGSFYNEQFF.

The chain combines TRBV15 with TRBJ1-4, with D possibly TRBD1 on 6 matching bases. Germline values: CDR1 LNHNV, CDR2 YYDKDF (reference sequence). This CDR3 is 15 amino acids long. Trimming removed 0 bases from V and 7 bases from J, with 12 bases in between. In nucleotides, the CDR3 is TGTGCCACCAGCAGAGATCTGGGGGCCGGTGAAAAACTGTTTTTT. Translation: CATSRDLGAGEKLFF. Based on the CDR3 plus reference TRBV15 and TRBJ1-4, the full variable domain is DAMVIQNPRYQVTQFGKPVTLSCSQTLNHNVMYWYQQKSSQAPKLLFHYYDKDFNNEADTPDNFQSRRPNTSFCFLDIRSPGLGDTAMYLCATSRDLGAGEKLFFGSGTQLSVL.

The DNA of the CDR3 is TGCGCCAGCAGCGCAACAGGGGCCTTGCTGCCCCAGCATTTT. It specifies CASSATGALLPQHF. The chain combines TRBV4-1 with TRBJ1-5, with 7 bases matching TRBD1. The V segment lost 5 bases and the J segment 9 bases; nucleotides outside the gene matches: 10. The CDR3 extends over 14 amino acids. In germline, CDR1 is MGHRA, CDR2 YSYEKL.

The chain links TRBV3-1 (or the pseudogene TRBV3-2) to TRBJ2-5, with a tentative D call TRBD1 (6 bases). The CDR3 spans 15 residues. Germline CDR1 is LGHDT and CDR2 is YNNKEL (reference sequence). V lost 5 bases, J lost 0 bases, and 13 bases lay in between. The CDR3 here is CASSTRTAYQETQYF. CDR3 DNA sequence: TGTGCCAGCAGCACCCGGACAGCCTACCAAGAGACCCAGTACTTC.

The V call is TRBV10-1, the J call TRBJ1-2, with D perhaps TRBD1 (6 bases). Germline CDR1 and CDR2: WNHNN and SYGVQD (reference sequence). The CDR3 totals 15 residues. V was trimmed by 3 bases and J by 8 bases, leaving 19 bases between them. The CDR3 bases are TGCGCCAGCAGTGACCCCGGGACACCCCTCGGGGGCTACACCTTC. Its protein is CASSDPGTPLGGYTF.

This clone was picked up one time. The chain has TRBV10-3 and TRBJ1-6; no firm D call. Germline V gene lookup returns CDR1 ENHRY and CDR2 SYGVKD. The CDR3 has 16 residues. V was clipped by 11 bases and J by 0 bases, with 17 bases between them. The CDR3 spells CASTDGESSYNSPLHF. As DNA, the CDR3 is TGTGCCTCGACCGACGGGGAGAGCTCCTATAATTCACCCCTCCACTTT.

V usage is TRBV2 and J usage is TRBJ1-5; no firm D call. The CDR3 is made up of 15 amino acids. The V gene lost 3 bases and the J gene lost 0 bases, with 9 bases spanning the gap. Germline lookup yields CDR1 SNHLY and CDR2 FYNNEI. CDR3 sequence (DNA): TGTGCCAGCAGTGAGGCAGGTTATAGCAATCAGCCCCAGCATTTT. This sequence encodes CASSEAGYSNQPQHF.

This chain uses TRBV5-8 with TRBJ2-7; no clear D. The CDR3 loop spans 13 amino acids. Between the trimmed V and J ends, which lost 2 bases and 0 bases, there was a span of 6 bases. Germline CDR1 reads SGHTS; CDR2 reads YDEGEE. The CDR3 sequence: CASSFGGSYEQYV. For the CDR3, the DNA is TGTGCCAGCAGCTTCGGCGGCTCCTACGAGCAGTACGTC.

This clone was seen only a few times. This CDR3 is CASSRRDNYGYTF. The CDR3 region has the DNA TGTGCCAGCAGTAGGAGGGACAACTATGGCTACACCTTC. The rearrangement links TRBV12-3 or TRBV12-4 to TRBJ1-2; maybe TRBD1 (5 bases). The CDR3 spans 13 residues. V was cut by 5 bases and J by 2 bases, with 9 bases left in between.

The rearrangement links TRBV5-1 to TRBJ2-2; 9 bases are shared with TRBD1. CDR3 length equals 18 residues. In germline, CDR1 is SGHRS, CDR2 YFSETQ. After removal of 3 bases from V and 0 bases from J, the junction contained 9 bases not matched to a gene. The CDR3 sequence is CASSSQPQGAPNTGELFF. As DNA, the CDR3 is TGCGCCAGCAGCTCTCAACCACAGGGGGCGCCGAACACCGGGGAGCTGTTTTTT.

The chain joins TRBV4-1 to TRBJ1-3; D remains ambiguous. With 0 bases removed from V and 0 bases from J, the gap between germline ends came to 6 bases. This CDR3 has 15 amino acids. Looked up from germline, CDR1 is MGHRA and CDR2 is YSYEKL. CDR3 DNA: TGCGCCAGCAGCCAAGATGAGGACTCTGGAAACACCATATATTTT. Its protein product is CASSQDEDSGNTIYF.